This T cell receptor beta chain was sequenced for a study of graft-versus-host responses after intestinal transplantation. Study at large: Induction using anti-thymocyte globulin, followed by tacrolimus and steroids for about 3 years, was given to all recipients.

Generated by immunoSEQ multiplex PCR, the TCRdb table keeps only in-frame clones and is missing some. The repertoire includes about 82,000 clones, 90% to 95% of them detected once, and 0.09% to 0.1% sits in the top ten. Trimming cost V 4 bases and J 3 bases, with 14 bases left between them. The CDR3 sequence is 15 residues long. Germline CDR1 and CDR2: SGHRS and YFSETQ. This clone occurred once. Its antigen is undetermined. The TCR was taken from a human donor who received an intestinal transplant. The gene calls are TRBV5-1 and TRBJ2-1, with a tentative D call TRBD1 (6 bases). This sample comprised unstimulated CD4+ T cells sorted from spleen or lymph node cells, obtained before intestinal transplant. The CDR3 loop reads CASSPTDRVYNEQFF. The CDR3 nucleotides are TGCGCCAGCAGCCCCACGGACAGAGTCTACAATGAGCAGTTCTTC.